Following are 11 T cell receptor beta chains from one sample sequenced in a study of technical replicates of blood from several donors. Assay: immunoSEQ multiplex PCR; the TCRdb copy retains only in-frame clones and omits some. The sample consists of around 100,000 clones, approximately 96% of them appearing once. Sequencing was done on a sample of T cells isolated from PBMCs. The receptor source for this set is a human donor in good health.

This chain connects TRBV27 to TRBJ1-5; 9 bases map to TRBD1. Per germline, CDR1 MNHEY and CDR2 SMNVEV (reference sequence). With V trimmed by 8 bases and J by 8 bases, 13 bases remained unmatched. The CDR3 extends over 15 amino acids. Here the CDR3 DNA reads TGTGCCAGCGCCTTTGTTGGACAGGGGTTTAAGCCCCAGCATTTT. Translated: CASAFVGQGFKPQHF.

V and J are TRBV11-2 and TRBJ1-1, with 7 bases matching TRBD1. The CDR3 is made up of 12 amino acids. The V gene's germline CDR1 is SGHAT and CDR2 FQNNGV. Trimming at V came to 6 bases and at J to 6 bases, leaving 4 bases not matched to a gene. Written as DNA, the CDR3 is TGTGCCAGCAGTTTTACAGGGGCTGAAGCTTTCTTT. Amino acid sequence: CASSFTGAEAFF.

This sequence joins TRBV29-1 and TRBJ1-1; D gene unclear. Germline lookup yields CDR1 SQVTM and CDR2 ANQGSEA. CDR3 size: 12 residues. V gave up 4 bases and J gave up 1 base, with 7 bases separating them. CDR3 coding DNA: TGCAGCGTTGTTTCGGGGAACACTGAAGCTTTCTTT. Protein sequence: CSVVSGNTEAFF. The whole variable domain, remainder taken from reference TRBV29-1 and TRBJ1-1, is SAVISQKPSRDICQRGTSLTIQCQVDSQVTMMFWYRQQPGQSLTLIATANQGSEATYESGFVIDKFPISRPNLTFSTLTVSNMSPEDSSIYLCSVVSGNTEAFFGQGTRLTVV.

The chain links TRBV15 to TRBJ1-5; 9 nucleotides align to TRBD1. Trimming removed 1 base from V and 4 bases from J; junction bases left unmatched: 2. Germline V gene lookup returns CDR1 LNHNV and CDR2 YYDKDF (reference sequence). The CDR3 extends over 15 amino acids. The CDR3 loop reads CATSRGGTGNQPQHF. The CDR3 DNA follows: TGTGCCACCAGCAGAGGTGGGACAGGGAATCAGCCCCAGCATTTT.

This chain links TRBV10-2 with TRBJ2-7; D gene uncertain. CDR1 is WSHSY and CDR2 is SAAADI in the germline V gene. Trimming took off 0 bases at V and 2 bases at J, with 8 bases between the two ends. CDR3 size: 14 residues. In DNA form, the CDR3 reads TGCGCCAGCAGTGAGTCGGTTCCTACCTACGAGCAGTACTTC. Translating it yields CASSESVPTYEQYF.

The V gene is TRBV25-1, the J gene TRBJ2-3; D is perhaps TRBD1 (5 bases). There are 14 residues in the CDR3. V lost 4 bases and J 1 base, leaving 9 bases between the germline ends. The germline V gene has CDR1 MGHDK and CDR2 SYGVNS. CDR3 amino acids: CASSVQVGTDTQYF. The CDR3 bases are TGTGCCAGCAGTGTACAGGTTGGCACAGATACGCAGTATTTT.

This clone turned up a few times. V is TRBV29-1 and J is TRBJ1-1; 7 bases are a match to TRBD1. V shed 8 bases and J 0 bases; nucleotides not matched to a gene: 3. Per germline, CDR1 SQVTM and CDR2 ANQGSEA. This CDR3 has 12 residues. The CDR3 coding sequence is TGCAGCTCGAGGGGGCTGAACACTGAAGCTTTCTTT. Translated, it gives CSSRGLNTEAFF.

The chain links TRBV4-1 to TRBJ2-1; tentative D call: TRBD2 (6 bases). The CDR3 totals 15 residues. V lost 0 bases and J lost 7, with 13 bases in between. Germline V gene data show CDR1 as MGHRA and CDR2 as YSYEKL. The CDR3 here is CASSQDLGRGNEQFF. CDR3 nucleotide sequence: TGCGCCAGCAGCCAAGACCTAGGACGGGGGAATGAGCAGTTCTTC.

V gene TRBV5-1 combines with J gene TRBJ1-2; D is perhaps TRBD1 (6 bases). Looked up from germline, CDR1 is SGHRS and CDR2 is YFSETQ. With 2 bases removed from V and 5 bases from J, the gap between germline ends came to 10 bases. CDR3 length: 13 residues. CDR3 sequence reads: CASSFEGGYGYTF. CDR3 sequence (DNA): TGCGCCAGCAGCTTTGAAGGGGGATATGGCTACACCTTC.

The chain joins TRBV6-5 to TRBJ2-2; 7 positions match TRBD1. After removal of 6 bases from V and 6 bases from J, the junction contained 4 bases not matched to a gene. Germline CDR1 is MNHEY and CDR2 is SVGAGI. The CDR3 runs 13 residues. CDR3 amino acids: CASSETGPGELFF. The CDR3 coding sequence is TGTGCCAGCAGCGAGACAGGGCCCGGGGAGCTGTTTTTT.

This chain connects TRBV30 to TRBJ2-1; D may be TRBD2 (6 bases). CDR3 size: 16 residues. Per germline, CDR1 GTSNPN and CDR2 SVGIG (reference sequence). Trimming took 1 base from V and 3 from J, leaving 16 bases between them. CDR3 sequence (DNA): TGTGCCTGGAGTGCAGTGGAGGGCCCCCTCTACAATGAGCAGTTCTTC. Translated: CAWSAVEGPLYNEQFF.